A single sample is the source of the 26 T cell receptor beta chains below, sequenced in a study of human T cells and chemical hapten exposure. TCRdb fed the RACE reads into MiXCR, producing one record per CDR3 protein. The data contain 55,000 to 75,000 distinct CDR3 sequences, under 7.5% of them singletons. Time point meaning: healthy volunteer bleed at 6 weeks. Unfractionated whole blood yielded total RNA. Sample: whole blood. Receptors originate from a female donor in good health. Some clones in this sample may be carry-over from other donors' samples.

Concerning this clonotype: This may stem from a read error, because a much larger clone lies one nucleotide away. The genes are TRBV9 and TRBJ1-5; D remains ambiguous. Germline lookup yields CDR1 SGDLS and CDR2 YYNGEE. CDR3 length equals 14 residues. The CDR3 sequence is CAGSMGSGNQPQHF. CDR3 nucleotide sequence: TGTGCCGGCAGCATGGGGTCGGGAAATCAGCCCCAGCATTTT.

This clonotype appeared many times. The V call is TRBV2, the J call TRBJ2-7; D is possibly TRBD2 (6 bases). The V gene's germline CDR1 is SNHLY and CDR2 FYNNEI. Between the trimmed V and J ends, which lost 4 bases and 2 bases, there was a span of 9 bases. CDR3 size: 13 residues. The chain's CDR3 is CASSGGEAYEQYF. The CDR3, as DNA: TGTGCCAGCAGTGGGGGGGAAGCCTACGAGCAGTACTTC.

This clonotype was picked up many times. The chain joins TRBV20-1 to TRBJ2-3; D call uncertain. Looked up from germline, CDR1 is DFQATT and CDR2 is SNEGSKA (reference sequence). The CDR3 is 19 residues long. Trimming stripped 0 bases from V and 2 bases from J, with 24 bases between. The CDR3 reads CSARDPTRPSPYFTDTQYF. CDR3 nucleotides: TGCAGTGCTAGAGACCCGACCCGCCCGTCGCCGTATTTCACAGATACGCAGTATTTT.

This clonotype was recorded at least ten times. The chain carries TRBV2 and TRBJ2-7; possibly TRBD2 for D (6 bases). Germline assignment: CDR1 SNHLY and CDR2 FYNNEI. This CDR3 contains 13 residues. V was trimmed by 7 bases and J by 2 bases, leaving 12 bases between them. CDR3 residues: CASTDSGTYEQYF. The CDR3, as DNA: TGTGCCAGCACGGATAGCGGCACCTACGAGCAGTACTTC. Full variable domain (remainder filled in from reference TRBV2 and TRBJ2-7): EPEVTQTPSHQVTQMGQEVILRCVPISNHLYFYWYRQILGQKVEFLVSFYNNEISEKSEIFDDQFSVERPDGSNFTLKIRSTKLEDSAMYFCASTDSGTYEQYFGPGTRLTVT.

The chain carries TRBV28 and TRBJ2-5, with D tentatively TRBD2 (6 bases). Germline V CDR1 and CDR2: MDHEN, SYDVKM. Trimming stripped 3 bases from V and 3 bases from J, with 14 bases between. The CDR3 consists of 15 residues. CDR3 DNA: TGTGCCAGCAGTTTGAATAGCGGAAGTAAAGAGACCCAGTACTTC. This sequence encodes CASSLNSGSKETQYF.

This clonotype has only a few counts. V and J are TRBV20-1 and TRBJ2-7, with TRBD2 as a possible D gene (6 bases). Trimming took off 3 bases at V and 4 bases at J, with 13 bases between the two ends. From germline, CDR1 is DFQATT and CDR2 SNEGSKA (reference sequence). The CDR3 runs to 13 residues. This CDR3 is CSARSGTDYEQYF. The CDR3 region has the DNA TGCAGTGCTAGGTCCGGGACTGATTACGAGCAGTACTTC.

This clonotype has at least ten counts. This sequence joins TRBV18 and TRBJ2-4; no definite D call. V was clipped by 3 bases and J by 1 base, with 13 bases between them. CDR3 length: 16 residues. CDR1 and CDR2 from the germline V gene are KGHSH and LQKENI. Written as DNA, the CDR3 is TGTGCCAGCTCACCGGTGATCCCGAGGGCCAAAAACATTCAGTACTTC. Its protein is CASSPVIPRAKNIQYF.

This clonotype appeared many times. The rearrangement joins TRBV2 to TRBJ2-3; TRBD1 or TRBD2 may be the D gene (6 bases each). The V end lost 6 bases, the J end lost 4 bases, and 26 bases lay between the germline ends. The CDR3 contains 18 residues. The germline V gene encodes CDR1 SNHLY and CDR2 FYNNEI. CDR3 region: CASRRSSLLTGGPDTQYF. CDR3 in DNA: TGTGCCAGCAGGCGAAGCAGTTTACTAACCGGGGGCCCAGATACGCAGTATTTT.

This clonotype has a handful of counts. This chain joins TRBV19 and TRBJ1-2; TRBD1 aligns across 10 bases. CDR3 length: 14 residues. V shed 7 bases, J shed 7 bases, and the junction held 9 bases outside the gene matches. CDR1 is LNHDA, CDR2 SQIVND, per germline (reference sequence). This chain's CDR3 is CASIGGQGPGGYTF. Written as DNA, the CDR3 is TGTGCCAGTATTGGGGGACAGGGGCCCGGTGGCTACACCTTC.

This clonotype was counted ten times or more. This rearrangement joins TRBV4-1 to TRBJ2-3; unclear D gene. From germline, CDR1 is MGHRA and CDR2 YSYEKL. The CDR3 sequence is 17 residues long. V was trimmed by 3 bases and J by 5 bases, leaving 21 bases between them. CDR3 DNA sequence: TGCGCCAGCAGCCAGTCTGAGGACCTAACCTGGGTAGATACGCAGTATTTT. Translating it yields CASSQSEDLTWVDTQYF.

The table lists this clonotype with many counts. The V and J genes are TRBV7-3 and TRBJ2-1; 15 bases match TRBD2. V lost 5 bases and J lost 7; bases outside the gene matches: 3. Looked up from germline, CDR1 is SGHTA and CDR2 is FQGTGA. The CDR3 runs to 15 residues. CDR3 sequence reads: CASSTGLAGGNEQFF. The CDR3 DNA reads as TGTGCCAGCAGCACCGGACTAGCGGGAGGGAATGAGCAGTTCTTC.

The table lists this clonotype with a few counts. The chain joins TRBV2 to TRBJ1-3, with TRBD1 identical over 8 bases. There are 13 residues in the CDR3. V lost 6 bases to trimming and J lost 2 bases; unmatched junction nucleotides: 0. Germline loops: CDR1 SNHLY, CDR2 FYNNEI. CDR3 protein: CASRDRAGNTIYF. The CDR3 coding sequence is TGTGCCAGCAGGGACAGGGCTGGAAACACCATATATTTT.

This clonotype was seen a few times. V gene TRBV7-9 combines with J gene TRBJ2-1; D is ambiguous. V lost 1 base and J 8 bases, leaving 9 bases between the germline ends. Per germline, CDR1 SEHNR and CDR2 FQNEAQ (reference sequence). CDR3 length: 13 residues. This chain's CDR3 is CASSLGGGDEQFF. CDR3 nucleotides: TGTGCCAGCAGCTTAGGGGGTGGGGATGAGCAGTTCTTC.

J is TRBJ2-5 and V is TRBV18, with TRBD1 matching over 7 bases. Looked up from germline, CDR1 is KGHSH and CDR2 is LQKENI. J gave up 5 bases and V 6 bases, and 9 bases lay outside the gene matches. The CDR3 is 14 residues long. The CDR3, as DNA: TGTGCCAGCTCCCCCGGACAGGAGGAGGAGACCCAGTACTTC. Its protein is CASSPGQEEETQYF.

The V call is TRBV27, the J call TRBJ1-2; D remains unclear. With 3 bases removed from V and 0 bases from J, the gap between germline ends came to 11 bases. Per the germline V gene, CDR1 is MNHEY and CDR2 is SMNVEV (reference sequence). The CDR3 contains 15 residues. DNA of the CDR3: TGTGCCAGCAGTTTTACGCTCCCCCCTAACTATGGCTACACCTTC. The encoded protein is CASSFTLPPNYGYTF.

About this clonotype: One junction end does not reproduce the germline sequence, and a read error may be involved. This chain connects TRBV14 to TRBJ2-3; possibly TRBD2 for D (6 bases). CDR1 is SGHDN, CDR2 FVKESK, per germline. CDR3 length: 13 amino acids. This CDR3 is CASSRNPRDFATF. CDR3 coding DNA: TGTGCCAGCAGCCGAAATCCTAGGGACTTCGCCACCTTT.

This clonotype was seen a handful of times. V and J are TRBV6-2 or TRBV6-3 and TRBJ2-7, with D perhaps matching TRBD1 or TRBD2 (5 bases each). The CDR3 loop spans 14 amino acids. Trimming cost V 10 bases and J 2 bases, with 18 bases left between them. Germline V gives CDR1 MNHEY, CDR2 SVGEGT. The CDR3 spells CATALRDGAYEQYF. The DNA of the CDR3 is TGTGCCACTGCTCTCCGGGACGGAGCCTACGAGCAGTACTTC.

This clonotype was observed many times. This chain uses TRBV28 with TRBJ2-2; 9 positions agree with TRBD2. CDR1 and CDR2 (germline): MDHEN, SYDVKM. V dropped 3 bases and J dropped 4; count of bases not matched to a gene: 6. The CDR3 sequence is 16 residues long. In DNA form, the CDR3 reads TGTGCCAGCAGTTTGCTAGCGGGACGGGGCACCGGGGAGCTGTTTTTT. This gives the protein CASSLLAGRGTGELFF.

This clonotype was recorded at least ten times. The V and J genes are TRBV30 and TRBJ2-1, with a weak D call TRBD2 (7 bases). Germline CDR1 and CDR2: GTSNPN and SVGIG (reference sequence). The CDR3 contains 15 residues. The germline V and J ends were trimmed by 5 bases and 4 bases, with 18 bases remaining between them. As DNA, the CDR3 is TGTGCCTGGGGGTCCGGACTAGGGGGGTACAATGAGCAGTTCTTC. Its translation is CAWGSGLGGYNEQFF.

This clonotype showed up just a few times. The V and J genes are TRBV24-1 and TRBJ2-6; weak D call: TRBD1 (6 bases). The CDR3 has 15 residues. Germline CDR1 reads KGHDR; CDR2 reads SFDVKD. Trimming took off 2 bases at V and 4 bases at J, with 8 bases between the two ends. The chain's CDR3 is CATSDSGAGANVLTF. CDR3 bases: TGTGCCACCAGTGATTCAGGGGCCGGGGCCAACGTCCTGACTTTC.

A few counts support this clonotype. The chain combines TRBV7-2 with TRBJ1-6; D remains ambiguous. CDR3 length: 12 residues. V was cut by 6 bases and J by 5 bases, with 5 bases left in between. Germline CDR1 SGHTA, CDR2 FQGNSA. DNA of the CDR3: TGTGCCAGCAGTTTGAATAATTCACCCCTCCACTTT. Its protein is CASSLNNSPLHF.

Only a few counts were recorded for this clonotype. The chain combines TRBV7-3 with TRBJ1-2; 7 bases align to TRBD1. V was pared by 3 bases and J by 2 bases, with 0 bases of the junction left unmatched. This CDR3 is 13 amino acids long. Germline V lookup: CDR1 SGHTA, CDR2 FQGTGA. The CDR3 region has the DNA TGTGCCAGCAGCTTGGGACAGAACTATGGCTACACCTTC. Encoded protein: CASSLGQNYGYTF.

The gene calls are TRBV27 and TRBJ2-7, with a weak D call TRBD1 (6 bases). The CDR3 extends over 13 amino acids. The V and J ends lost 9 bases and 3 bases respectively, with 15 bases between them. The germline CDR1 and CDR2 sequences are MNHEY and SMNVEV (reference sequence). The CDR3: CASGRDTGYEQYF. The CDR3 bases are TGTGCCAGTGGCCGGGACACCGGCTACGAGCAGTACTTC.

This clonotype came up many times. The V gene is TRBV21-1, the J gene TRBJ2-7; the D call of TRBD2 is as the table states it, not checked on the DNA. TRBV21-1 is termed a pseudogene. The CDR3 length is 14 residues. This CDR3 reads CASSRLRVIHEQYF. The CDR3 DNA reads TGTGCCAGCAGCAGGCTGCGGGTGATCCACGAGCAGTACTTC.

This clonotype has a count of ten or more. The CDR3 spells CASSPDASGLRKDTQYF. Written as DNA, the CDR3 is TGTGCCAGCAGCCCTGATGCTAGCGGGCTGAGGAAAGATACGCAGTATTTT. This chain connects TRBV5-4 to TRBJ2-3; 8 nucleotides agree with TRBD2. V gave up 4 bases and J gave up 5 bases; unmatched junction bases: 15. Germline V gene data show CDR1 as SGHNT and CDR2 as YYREEE (reference sequence). The CDR3 loop spans 17 amino acids.

This clonotype was recorded many times. The DNA for the CDR3 is TGCGCCAGCAGCCAACGGGACATCACCTACGAGCAGTACTTC. This codes for CASSQRDITYEQYF. The chain is built from TRBV4-1 and TRBJ2-7, with a possible D match to TRBD1 (6 bases). CDR1 is MGHRA and CDR2 is YSYEKL in the germline V gene. Trimming shortened V by 2 bases and J by 2 bases, and 10 bases separated the two germline ends. The length of the CDR3 is 14 residues.